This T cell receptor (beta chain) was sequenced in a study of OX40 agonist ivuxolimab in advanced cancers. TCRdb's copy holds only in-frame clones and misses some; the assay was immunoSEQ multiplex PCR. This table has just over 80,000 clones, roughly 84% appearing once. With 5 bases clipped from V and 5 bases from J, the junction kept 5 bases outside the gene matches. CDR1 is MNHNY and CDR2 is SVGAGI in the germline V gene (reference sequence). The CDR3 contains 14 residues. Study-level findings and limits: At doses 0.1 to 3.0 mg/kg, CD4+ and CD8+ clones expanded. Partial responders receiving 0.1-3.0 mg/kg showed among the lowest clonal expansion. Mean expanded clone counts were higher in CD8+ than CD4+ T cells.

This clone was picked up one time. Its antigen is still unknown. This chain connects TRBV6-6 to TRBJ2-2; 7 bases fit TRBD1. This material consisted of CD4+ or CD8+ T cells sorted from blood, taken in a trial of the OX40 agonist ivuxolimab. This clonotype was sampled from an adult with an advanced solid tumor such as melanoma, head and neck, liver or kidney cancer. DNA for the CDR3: TGTGCCAGCAGTGCCAGGGGGTGGACCGGGGAGCTGTTTTTT. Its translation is CASSARGWTGELFF.